One and the same sample provided the 26 T cell receptor beta chains below, sequenced in a study of blood T cell repertoires in COVID-19. Profiled with immunoSEQ multiplex PCR; TCRdb holds only in-frame clones, not every one. The repertoire holds about 240,000 clones, with roughly 86% as singletons. Source material: PBMCs or T cells enriched from blood (not recorded which). The receptors shown here come from a woman in her twenties or thirties with acute COVID-19.

This clone has only a few counts. The chain has TRBV7-2 and TRBJ1-2; D may be TRBD1 (5 bases). Trimming removed 1 base at V and 2 bases at J, with 5 bases between. The CDR3 length is 13 residues. Per the germline V gene, CDR1 is SGHTA and CDR2 is FQGNSA. The CDR3 sequence: CASSLGQNYGYTF. The CDR3 DNA reads as TGTGCCAGCAGCTTAGGACAGAACTATGGCTACACCTTC.

The J gene is TRBJ1-1, the V gene TRBV4-1; possible D gene TRBD1, 6 bases. The V gene lost 1 base and the J gene lost 5 bases, with 17 bases spanning the gap. CDR1 is MGHRA and CDR2 is YSYEKL in the germline V gene. The CDR3 covers 16 residues. DNA of the CDR3: TGCGCCAGCAGCCAAGCCCGCCAGGGGCTGGGGACTGAAGCTTTCTTT. Amino acids: CASSQARQGLGTEAFF.

This sequence joins TRBV5-1 and TRBJ1-2; D possibly corresponds to TRBD1 (5 bases). V was trimmed by 4 bases and J by 4 bases, leaving 8 bases between them. The CDR3 runs 12 residues. Per the germline V gene, CDR1 is SGHRS and CDR2 is YFSETQ. CDR3 nucleotides: TGCGCCAGCAGCCCGGGGGGCTATGGCTACACCTTC. Its translation is CASSPGGYGYTF.

This clone was detected a few times. Germline is not matched at one junction end, which may reflect a read error. The chain employs TRBV12-3 or TRBV12-4 and TRBJ1-2; the D is unclear. This CDR3 spans 13 amino acids. CDR3 in amino acids: CASSVASNYGYTF. The CDR3 DNA follows: TGTGCCAGCAGTGTAGCTTCGAACTATGGCTACACCTTC.

The chain carries TRBV5-5 and TRBJ2-1, with D unresolved. CDR1 SGHKS and CDR2 YYEKEE come from the germline V gene (reference sequence). CDR3 length: 12 amino acids. V was shortened by 4 bases and J by 2 bases, with 4 bases between the two germline ends. The CDR3 reads CASSPTYNEQFF. In DNA, the CDR3 is TGTGCCAGCAGCCCCACCTACAATGAGCAGTTCTTC.

This rearrangement joins TRBV5-6 to TRBJ2-5; 8 bases are a match to TRBD2. Unmatched junction bases numbered 7, after V lost 2 bases and J lost 4 bases. The CDR3 covers 15 residues. The germline V gene has CDR1 SGHDT and CDR2 YYEEEE. CDR3 protein: CASSFRAGGGETQYF. The CDR3 DNA follows: TGTGCCAGCAGCTTTAGGGCGGGGGGCGGAGAGACCCAGTACTTC.

This clone was detected once. The chain has TRBV15 and TRBJ2-1, with TRBD1 as a possible D gene (6 bases). The CDR3 loop spans 14 amino acids. V was trimmed by 9 bases and J by 3 bases, leaving 15 bases between them. Germline V gene data show CDR1 as LNHNV and CDR2 as YYDKDF (reference sequence). The CDR3 nucleotides are TGTGCCACTAGGGACAAATCCATCTACAATGAGCAGTTCTTC. It specifies CATRDKSIYNEQFF.

The chain couples TRBV2 to TRBJ2-1; D remains ambiguous. Trimming left V 7 bases short and J 3 bases short, with 22 bases between. The length of the CDR3 is 17 residues. Germline CDR1 reads SNHLY; CDR2 reads FYNNEI. CDR3 loop: CASIDLLSLKFYNEQFF. The CDR3 bases are TGTGCCAGCATCGATCTCCTTAGCCTGAAATTCTACAATGAGCAGTTCTTC.

J is TRBJ1-1 and V is TRBV19, with D unclear. The CDR3 has 12 amino acids. CDR1 is LNHDA, CDR2 SQIVND, per germline (reference sequence). V lost 6 bases to trimming and J lost 2 bases, with 7 bases between them. Here the CDR3 DNA reads TGTGCCAGTAGATCAGTAAACACTGAAGCTTTCTTT. As protein: CASRSVNTEAFF.

V is TRBV11-3 and J is TRBJ2-1, with D perhaps matching TRBD2 (5 bases). This CDR3 is 13 amino acids long. Trimming took off 3 bases at V and 9 bases at J, with 12 bases between the two ends. Germline CDR1 is SGHNT and CDR2 is YENEEA. The CDR3 reads CASSFGVEAEQFF. The CDR3 DNA sequence: TGTGCCAGCAGCTTCGGGGTAGAGGCTGAGCAGTTCTTC.

The chain links TRBV7-9 to TRBJ2-5, with 10 nucleotides matching TRBD1. Losses at the gene ends were 4 bases for V and 4 bases for J; bases not matched to a gene: 6. This CDR3 is 15 amino acids long. Germline V CDR1 and CDR2: SEHNR, FQNEAQ (reference sequence). CDR3 nucleotides: TGTGCCAGCAGCTCGTGGACAGGGGGGCGAGAGACCCAGTACTTC. Its protein product is CASSSWTGGRETQYF.

The CDR3 here is CASSLQAGASTDTQYF. The CDR3 coding sequence is TGTGCCAGCAGCTTACAAGCGGGGGCCAGCACAGATACGCAGTATTTT. V usage is TRBV7-2 and J usage is TRBJ2-3, with TRBD2 identical over 8 bases. V shed 2 bases and J 0 bases; nucleotides not matched to a gene: 4. The CDR3 covers 16 residues. In germline, CDR1 is SGHTA, CDR2 FQGNSA.

CDR3 region: CASSGTGWRNTIYF. CDR3 in DNA: TGTGCCAGTAGTGGGACAGGGTGGAGAAACACCATATATTTT. V usage is TRBV19 and J usage is TRBJ1-3; TRBD1 matches 9 bases. The V gene end was trimmed by 5 bases and the J gene end by 5 bases; junction bases not matched to a gene: 4. The V gene's germline CDR1 is LNHDA and CDR2 SQIVND (reference sequence). The CDR3 covers 14 residues.

This clone came up many times. This chain joins TRBV10-1 and TRBJ2-1; 12 nucleotides align to TRBD1. The CDR3 is 16 amino acids. Germline CDR1 reads WNHNN; CDR2 reads SYGVQD (reference sequence). Trimming took 5 bases from V and 9 from J; bases not matched to a gene: 11. The CDR3 protein is CASSYLRDRGLGEQFF. In nucleotides, the CDR3 is TGCGCCAGCAGTTACCTCCGGGACAGGGGGCTTGGTGAGCAGTTCTTC.

J is TRBJ1-1 and V is TRBV30; D is possibly TRBD1 (6 bases). The germline V and J ends were trimmed by 4 bases and 0 bases, with 12 bases remaining between them. Looked up from germline, CDR1 is GTSNPN and CDR2 is SVGIG (reference sequence). CDR3 length equals 14 residues. CDR3 sequence (DNA): TGTGCCTGGACGGGACACTCGATGAACACTGAAGCTTTCTTT. This gives the protein CAWTGHSMNTEAFF.

CDR3 protein: CASSARLGLEETQYF. DNA for the CDR3: TGTGCCAGCAGCGCCAGACTTGGGTTGGAAGAGACCCAGTACTTC. The chain has TRBV7-2 and TRBJ2-5; no clear D gene. Trimming removed 5 bases from V and 3 bases from J, with 16 bases in between. CDR3 length: 15 amino acids. Germline-derived CDR1 and CDR2 are SGHTA and FQGNSA.

The chain uses TRBV6-5 and TRBJ1-3; TRBD1 matches at 7 bases. V lost 5 bases and J lost 0; bases outside the gene matches: 4. Germline CDR1 MNHEY, CDR2 SVGAGI. The CDR3 runs to 15 residues. CDR3 coding DNA: TGTGCCAGCAGTCTGGGACAGAACTCTGGAAACACCATATATTTT. It specifies CASSLGQNSGNTIYF.

This clone was observed once. The same CDR3 arises from other DNA sequences in this sample as well. The V call is TRBV5-1, the J call TRBJ2-5, with a tentative D call TRBD2 (5 bases). Germline CDR1 is SGHRS and CDR2 is YFSETQ. The V end was cut by 0 bases, the J end by 2 bases, with 8 bases between. The CDR3 runs to 14 residues. The CDR3 nucleotides are TGCGCCAGCAGCTTGGTTGGGAGTCAAGAGACCCAGTACTTC. Protein: CASSLVGSQETQYF.

This clone was detected a few times. J is TRBJ1-1 and V is TRBV29-1; tentatively, D is TRBD1 (5 bases). V lost 4 bases and J 4 bases, leaving 16 bases between the germline ends. The CDR3 has 14 amino acids. The V gene's germline CDR1 is SQVTM and CDR2 ANQGSEA. DNA of the CDR3: TGCAGCGTTGGTTCCGACGGGGGGAGCACTGAAGCTTTCTTT. Its protein product is CSVGSDGGSTEAFF.

This clone is a singleton in its sample. The chain carries TRBV7-2 and TRBJ2-1; TRBD1 is a possible D gene (6 bases). The CDR3 spans 14 residues. Germline lookup yields CDR1 SGHTA and CDR2 FQGNSA. V was shortened by 7 bases and J by 3 bases, with 13 bases between the two germline ends. CDR3 DNA sequence: TGTGCCAGCACAGTACAGGGTCTCTACAATGAGCAGTTCTTC. Its translation: CASTVQGLYNEQFF.

V is TRBV7-9 and J is TRBJ1-2; the D is unclear. CDR1 SEHNR and CDR2 FQNEAQ come from the germline V gene (reference sequence). V lost 8 bases and J 5 bases, leaving 15 bases between the germline ends. The CDR3 is 13 residues long. The CDR3 DNA sequence: TGTGCCAGCGCCACTGGCGGGAGGTATGGCTACACCTTC. Encoded protein: CASATGGRYGYTF.

The chain recombines TRBV19 with TRBJ1-1; weak D call: TRBD1 (5 bases). Germline CDR1 and CDR2: LNHDA and SQIVND (reference sequence). The V and J ends lost 11 bases and 0 bases respectively, with 19 bases between them. The CDR3 consists of 15 residues. The CDR3 DNA follows: TGTGCCTCGAGAACCGGCCAGGGAATGAACACTGAAGCTTTCTTT. Translation: CASRTGQGMNTEAFF.

The chain carries TRBV10-3 and TRBJ2-3, with TRBD1 matching 7 bases. Germline lookup yields CDR1 ENHRY and CDR2 SYGVKD. The CDR3 is made up of 14 amino acids. J lost 1 base, V lost 7 bases, and 5 bases had no gene match. CDR3 amino acids: CAIKDRARTDTQYF. The CDR3 DNA sequence: TGTGCCATCAAAGACAGGGCCCGCACAGATACGCAGTATTTT.

This sequence joins TRBV29-1 and TRBJ1-2, with 8 bases that match TRBD1. V shed 2 bases, J shed 0 bases, and the junction held 5 bases outside the gene matches. CDR1 and CDR2 from the germline V gene are SQVTM and ANQGSEA. This CDR3 comprises 15 residues. The CDR3 nucleotides are TGCAGCGTTGAAAAACAGGGGGTTTCTAACTATGGCTACACCTTC. As protein: CSVEKQGVSNYGYTF.

V usage is TRBV6-5 and J usage is TRBJ2-2; 7 positions agree with TRBD1. This CDR3 comprises 15 residues. The V gene's germline CDR1 is MNHEY and CDR2 SVGAGI. The trim removed 5 bases at V and 6 bases at J, leaving 9 bases unmatched. The CDR3 sequence: CASSPRQGSAGELFF. The DNA of the CDR3 is TGTGCCAGCAGTCCACGACAGGGATCGGCCGGGGAGCTGTTTTTT.

The rearrangement links TRBV9 to TRBJ1-4, with 8 positions matching TRBD1. The germline V gene encodes CDR1 SGDLS and CDR2 YYNGEE. V trimming: 5 bases; J trimming: 8 bases; junction bases outside the gene matches: 5. The CDR3 consists of 13 residues. The CDR3 loop is CASRDRVSEKLFF. Here the CDR3 DNA reads TGTGCCAGCAGGGACAGGGTTTCGGAAAAACTGTTTTTT.